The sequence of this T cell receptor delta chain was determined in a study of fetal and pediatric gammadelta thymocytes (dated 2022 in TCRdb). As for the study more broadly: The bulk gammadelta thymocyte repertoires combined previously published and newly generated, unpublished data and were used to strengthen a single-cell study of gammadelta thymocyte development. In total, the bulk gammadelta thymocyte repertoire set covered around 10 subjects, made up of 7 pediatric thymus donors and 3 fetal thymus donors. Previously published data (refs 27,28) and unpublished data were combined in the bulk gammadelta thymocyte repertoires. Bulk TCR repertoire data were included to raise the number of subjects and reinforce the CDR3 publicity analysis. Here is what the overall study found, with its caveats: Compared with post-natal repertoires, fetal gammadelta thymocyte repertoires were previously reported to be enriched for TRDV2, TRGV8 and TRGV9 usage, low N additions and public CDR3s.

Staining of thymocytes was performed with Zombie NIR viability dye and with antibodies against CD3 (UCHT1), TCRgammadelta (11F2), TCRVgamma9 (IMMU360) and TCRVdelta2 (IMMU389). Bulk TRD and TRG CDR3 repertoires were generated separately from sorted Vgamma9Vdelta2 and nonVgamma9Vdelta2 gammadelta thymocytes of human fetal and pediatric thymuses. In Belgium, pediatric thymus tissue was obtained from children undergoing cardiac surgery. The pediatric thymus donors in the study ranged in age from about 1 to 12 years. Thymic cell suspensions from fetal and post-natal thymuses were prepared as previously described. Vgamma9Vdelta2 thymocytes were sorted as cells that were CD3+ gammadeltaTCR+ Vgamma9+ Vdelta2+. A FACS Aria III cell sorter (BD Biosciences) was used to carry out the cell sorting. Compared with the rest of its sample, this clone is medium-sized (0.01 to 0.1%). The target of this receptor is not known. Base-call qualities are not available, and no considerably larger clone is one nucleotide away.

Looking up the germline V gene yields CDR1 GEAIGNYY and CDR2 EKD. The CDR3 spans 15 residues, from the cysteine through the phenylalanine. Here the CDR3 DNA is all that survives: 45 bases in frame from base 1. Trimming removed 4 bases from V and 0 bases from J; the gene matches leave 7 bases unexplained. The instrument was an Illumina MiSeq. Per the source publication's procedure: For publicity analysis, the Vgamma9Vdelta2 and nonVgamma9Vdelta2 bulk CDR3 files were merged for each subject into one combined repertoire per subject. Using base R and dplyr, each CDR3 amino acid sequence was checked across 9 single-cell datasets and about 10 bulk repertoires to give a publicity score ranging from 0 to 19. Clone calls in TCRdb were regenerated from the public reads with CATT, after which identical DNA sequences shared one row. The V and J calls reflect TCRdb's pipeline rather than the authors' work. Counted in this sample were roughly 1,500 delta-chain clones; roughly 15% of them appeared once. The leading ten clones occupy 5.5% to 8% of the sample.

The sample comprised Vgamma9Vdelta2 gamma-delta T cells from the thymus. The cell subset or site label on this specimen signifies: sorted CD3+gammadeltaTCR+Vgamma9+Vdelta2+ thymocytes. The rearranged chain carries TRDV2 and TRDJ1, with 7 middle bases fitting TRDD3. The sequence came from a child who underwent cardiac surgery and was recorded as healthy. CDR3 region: CACDRTGDHTDKLIF. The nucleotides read TGTGCCTGTGATCGTACTGGGGACCACACCGATAAACTCATCTTT.